The source of this TCR beta chain is a study of T cell responses to AZD1222 COVID-19 vaccine. Study observations and caveats: Regions 160-218 and 743-854 held dominance among vaccine-associated CD4 TCRs, which spanned spike. Donors skewed white British and female; clonal diversity was possibly underestimated.

Clones were read by immunoSEQ multiplex PCR, and TCRdb kept only the in-frame ones, dropping some. The sample holds about 140,000 clones, roughly 88% seen once. Notes on this clone: Its specificity is unknown.

Material: peripheral blood, obtained 28 days after the second AZD1222 dose. The clonotype originates from an adult who received the AZD1222 COVID-19 vaccine.

The DNA for the CDR3 is TGTGCCAGTAGTATAGACCGGAGCGGAAACTATGGCTACACCTTC. Translation: CASSIDRSGNYGYTF. The chain links TRBV19 to TRBJ1-2; no clear D. This CDR3 contains 15 residues. V was trimmed by 0 bases and J by 2 bases, leaving 10 bases between them. Germline V CDR1 and CDR2: LNHDA, SQIVND (reference sequence).